One sample yielded the 17 T cell receptor beta chains listed below, sequenced in a study of cytomegalovirus exposure and HLA in healthy donors. PCR used 60 Vbeta primers and 13 Jbeta primers. Using immunoSEQ multiplex PCR, the repertoire was profiled, and TCRdb retains in-frame clones only, with some absent. This table holds 95,000 to 150,000 clones, roughly a tenth found once. Material for sequencing was PBMCs. These receptors came from a young woman in good health and CMV-seropositive.

As to this clone: Other nucleotide sequences from this sample produce the same CDR3. V is TRBV4-1 and J is TRBJ2-7; 9 positions agree with TRBD2. The CDR3 sequence is 15 residues long. Per the germline V gene, CDR1 is MGHRA and CDR2 is YSYEKL. Trimming took 4 bases from V and 2 from J; bases not matched to a gene: 6. CDR3 nucleotides: TGCGCCAGCAGCCGTCTAGCGGGATACACCTACGAGCAGTACTTC. This sequence encodes CASSRLAGYTYEQYF.

The chain has TRBV7-3 and TRBJ2-2; possibly TRBD2 for D (6 bases). The V end was cut by 5 bases, the J end by 7 bases, with 11 bases between. CDR1 is SGHTA and CDR2 is FQGTGA in the germline V gene. The CDR3 runs 13 residues. CDR3 region: CASSPTAGGELFF. CDR3 nucleotide sequence: TGTGCCAGCAGCCCAACAGCGGGCGGGGAGCTGTTTTTT.

The J gene is TRBJ2-7, the V gene TRBV10-3; 10 bases are a match to TRBD1. The CDR3 covers 14 residues. Germline V CDR1 and CDR2: ENHRY, SYGVKD. Trimming at V came to 4 bases and at J to 2 bases, leaving 2 bases not matched to a gene. The CDR3, as DNA: TGTGCCATCAGTGGGACAGGGGGGACCTACGAGCAGTACTTC. Protein product: CAISGTGGTYEQYF.

This chain uses TRBV6-1 with TRBJ2-3, with D perhaps matching TRBD1 (5 bases). Germline loops: CDR1 MNHNS, CDR2 SASEGT. V was clipped by 2 bases and J by 4 bases, with 22 bases between them. The CDR3 contains 18 residues. The DNA of the CDR3 is TGTGCCAGCAGTGAACTCGTAGGGGCTACCTTTGCGGCAGATACGCAGTATTTT. This codes for CASSELVGATFAADTQYF.

CDR3 DNA: TGTGCCAGCAGCCACGGAGGACAGTACTATGGCTACACCTTC. Its protein is CASSHGGQYYGYTF. The chain employs TRBV7-9 and TRBJ1-2; a weak D match, TRBD1 (6 bases). Germline-derived CDR1 and CDR2 are SEHNR and FQNEAQ (reference sequence). V was trimmed by 5 bases and J by 3 bases, leaving 13 bases between them. CDR3 size: 14 residues.

This clone was detected only a few times. The chain has TRBV6-5 and TRBJ2-1; D possibly corresponds to TRBD1 (5 bases). Trimming took off 0 bases at V and 3 bases at J, with 9 bases between the two ends. In germline, CDR1 is MNHEY, CDR2 SVGAGI. The CDR3 is 15 residues long. CDR3 sequence (DNA): TGTGCCAGCAGTTACTCGACCAGGGACTACAATGAGCAGTTCTTC. Protein: CASSYSTRDYNEQFF.

This sequence joins TRBV6-1 and TRBJ1-1; maybe TRBD1 (5 bases). The CDR3 runs to 13 residues. V was pared by 6 bases and J by 0 bases, with 8 bases between. Germline V gene lookup returns CDR1 MNHNS and CDR2 SASEGT. The CDR3 DNA reads as TGTGCCAGCAGAGACAGTCTGAACACTGAAGCTTTCTTT. Encoded protein: CASRDSLNTEAFF.

There are a few counts of this clone. This chain joins TRBV30 and TRBJ2-1, with 9 positions matching TRBD1. V lost 4 bases and J lost 6; bases outside the gene matches: 13. The CDR3 runs 16 residues. Germline V lookup: CDR1 GTSNPN, CDR2 SVGIG (reference sequence). The CDR3 DNA follows: TGTGCCTGGATTAGGTTTACGGGACAGGGCTCCAATGAGCAGTTCTTC. Translated, it gives CAWIRFTGQGSNEQFF.

This clone occurred a few times. J is TRBJ1-2 and V is TRBV20-1, with D maybe TRBD1 (6 bases). The CDR3 has 11 amino acids. Trimming shortened V by 6 bases and J by 7 bases, and 12 bases separated the two germline ends. Germline V lookup: CDR1 DFQATT, CDR2 SNEGSKA (reference sequence). CDR3 nucleotides: TGCAGTGCAAGGGGGGGTGGTGGCTACACCTTC. Its translation is CSARGGGGYTF.

This chain links TRBV5-1 with TRBJ2-1, with TRBD2 as a possible D gene (6 bases). Germline V gene lookup returns CDR1 SGHRS and CDR2 YFSETQ. The CDR3 loop spans 17 amino acids. V was trimmed by 3 bases and J by 4 bases, leaving 20 bases between them. This chain's CDR3 is CASSSGLGGEGYNEQFF. The CDR3 DNA sequence: TGCGCCAGCAGCTCCGGACTGGGGGGAGAGGGGTACAATGAGCAGTTCTTC. Full variable domain (outside the CDR3, taken from reference TRBV5-1 and TRBJ2-1): KAGVTQTPRYLIKTRGQQVTLSCSPISGHRSVSWYQQTPGQGLQFLFEYFSETQRNKGNFPGRFSGRQFSNSRSEMNVSTLELGDSALYLCASSSGLGGEGYNEQFFGPGTRLTVL.

CDR3 residues: CATYDAGGGELFF. The CDR3 nucleotides are TGTGCCACCTACGACGCTGGAGGCGGGGAGCTGTTTTTT. The chain uses TRBV6-5 and TRBJ2-2, with TRBD2 as a possible D gene (5 bases). Trimming pared 10 bases from V and 7 bases from J, leaving 16 bases between. This CDR3 spans 13 amino acids. The V gene's germline CDR1 is MNHEY and CDR2 SVGAGI.

This clone was recorded a few times. The junction shows a germline mismatch at one end, possibly a read error. The CDR3 is CASSHTYSCEQYF. CDR3 sequence (DNA): TGTGCCAGCAGCCACACATATTCCTGCGAGCAGTACTTC. The chain uses TRBV11-3 and TRBJ2-7; D unresolved. Germline-derived CDR1 and CDR2 are SGHNT and YENEEA. The CDR3 extends over 13 amino acids.

The table lists this clone with a few counts. The chain joins TRBV29-1 to TRBJ1-2; unclear D gene. The V end lost 4 bases, the J end lost 8 bases, and 17 bases lay between the germline ends. Germline assignment: CDR1 SQVTM and CDR2 ANQGSEA. This CDR3 has 13 residues. DNA for the CDR3: TGCAGCGTTGGGGAATTGATCGGGGAAGGCTACACCTTC. Protein: CSVGELIGEGYTF.

This clone was counted a few times. The chain has TRBV5-1 and TRBJ2-5; perhaps TRBD2 as D (5 bases). The CDR3 has 15 amino acids. The germline V gene encodes CDR1 SGHRS and CDR2 YFSETQ. The V gene lost 5 bases and the J gene lost 1 base, with 15 bases spanning the gap. The CDR3 spells CASSFSLSVQETQYF. The CDR3 bases are TGCGCCAGCAGTTTTTCCCTTAGCGTCCAAGAGACCCAGTACTTC.

There are a few counts of this clone. The chain carries TRBV27 and TRBJ1-2; maybe TRBD1 (6 bases). The germline V gene encodes CDR1 MNHEY and CDR2 SMNVEV (reference sequence). This CDR3 has 14 residues. Trimming left V 6 bases short and J 4 bases short, with 15 bases between. CDR3 in DNA: TGTGCCAGCAGGAGACAGGATCCACCCTATGGCTACACCTTC. It is translated as CASRRQDPPYGYTF.

This sequence joins TRBV18 and TRBJ2-7; 7 bases are shared with TRBD2. The CDR3 runs 15 residues. The junction had 8 bases not matched to a gene; V was cut back by 3 bases and J by 3 bases. Germline CDR1 and CDR2: KGHSH and LQKENI. The CDR3 DNA sequence: TGTGCCAGCTCACCGCTGGGAGGGCTAGACTACGAGCAGTACTTC. Protein sequence: CASSPLGGLDYEQYF.

The J gene is TRBJ1-3, the V gene TRBV28, with D tentatively TRBD1 (5 bases). The CDR3 totals 13 residues. The V gene lost 3 bases and the J gene lost 4 bases, with 7 bases spanning the gap. Germline V gene data show CDR1 as MDHEN and CDR2 as SYDVKM. CDR3 amino acids: CASSFPGGNTIYF. Here the CDR3 DNA reads TGTGCCAGCAGTTTCCCAGGGGGAAACACCATATATTTT. Drawing the rest from reference TRBV28 and TRBJ1-3, the complete variable domain is DVKVTQSSRYLVKRTGEKVFLECVQDMDHENMFWYRQDPGLGLRLIYFSYDVKMKEKGDIPEGYSVSREKKERFSLILESASTNQTSMYLCASSFPGGNTIYFGEGSWLTVV.